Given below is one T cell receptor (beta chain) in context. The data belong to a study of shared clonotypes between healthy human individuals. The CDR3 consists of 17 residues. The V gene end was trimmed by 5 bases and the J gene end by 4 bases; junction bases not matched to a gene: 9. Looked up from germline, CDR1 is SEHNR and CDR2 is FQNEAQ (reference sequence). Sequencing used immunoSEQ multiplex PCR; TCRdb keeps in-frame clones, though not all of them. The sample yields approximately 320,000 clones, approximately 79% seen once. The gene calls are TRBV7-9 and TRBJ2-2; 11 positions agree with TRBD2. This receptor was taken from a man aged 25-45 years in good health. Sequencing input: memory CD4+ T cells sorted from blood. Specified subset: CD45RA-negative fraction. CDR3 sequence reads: CASSVSGLADLTGELFF. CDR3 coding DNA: TGTGCCAGCAGCGTATCGGGACTAGCGGATCTCACCGGGGAGCTGTTTTTT.